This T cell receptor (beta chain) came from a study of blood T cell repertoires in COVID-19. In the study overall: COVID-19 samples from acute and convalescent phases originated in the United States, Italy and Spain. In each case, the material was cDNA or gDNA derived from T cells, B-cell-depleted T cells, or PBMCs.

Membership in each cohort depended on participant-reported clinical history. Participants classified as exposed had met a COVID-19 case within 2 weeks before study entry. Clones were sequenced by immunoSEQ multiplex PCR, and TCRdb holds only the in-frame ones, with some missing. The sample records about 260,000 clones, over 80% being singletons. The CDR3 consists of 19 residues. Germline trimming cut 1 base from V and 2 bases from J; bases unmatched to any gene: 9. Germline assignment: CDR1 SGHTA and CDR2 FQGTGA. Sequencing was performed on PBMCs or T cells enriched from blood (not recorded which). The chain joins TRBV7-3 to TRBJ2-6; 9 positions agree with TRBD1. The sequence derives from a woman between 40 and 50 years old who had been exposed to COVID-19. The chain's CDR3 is CASSLRGTGYYPGANVLTF. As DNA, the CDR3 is TGTGCCAGCAGCTTAAGGGGGACAGGGTATTATCCTGGGGCCAACGTCCTGACTTTC.